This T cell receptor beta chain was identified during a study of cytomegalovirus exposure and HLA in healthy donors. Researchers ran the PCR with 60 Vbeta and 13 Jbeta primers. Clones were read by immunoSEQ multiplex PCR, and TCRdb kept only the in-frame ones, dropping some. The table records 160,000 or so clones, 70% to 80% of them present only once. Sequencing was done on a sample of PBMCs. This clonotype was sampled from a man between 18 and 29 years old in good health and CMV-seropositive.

The CDR3 bases are TGCGCCAGCAGCTCGGGACTAGCCTACACCGGGGAGCTGTTTTTT. As protein: CASSSGLAYTGELFF. The chain is built from TRBV5-1 and TRBJ2-2, with 9 bases identical to TRBD2. This CDR3 has 15 amino acids. CDR1 is SGHRS and CDR2 is YFSETQ in the germline V gene. Losses at the gene ends were 3 bases for V and 3 bases for J; bases not matched to a gene: 3.